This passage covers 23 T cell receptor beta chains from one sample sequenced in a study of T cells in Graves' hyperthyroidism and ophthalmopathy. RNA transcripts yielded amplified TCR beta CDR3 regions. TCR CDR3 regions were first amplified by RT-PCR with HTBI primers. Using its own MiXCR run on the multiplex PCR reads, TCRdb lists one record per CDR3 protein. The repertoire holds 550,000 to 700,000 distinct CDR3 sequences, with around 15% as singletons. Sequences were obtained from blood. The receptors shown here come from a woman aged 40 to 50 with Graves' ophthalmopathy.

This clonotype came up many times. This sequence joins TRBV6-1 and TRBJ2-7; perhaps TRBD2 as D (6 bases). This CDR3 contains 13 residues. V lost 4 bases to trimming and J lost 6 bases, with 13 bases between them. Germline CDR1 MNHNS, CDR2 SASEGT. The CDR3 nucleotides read TGTGCCAGCAGTGCCCTGGCGGGGCCCGAGCAGTACTTC. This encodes CASSALAGPEQYF.

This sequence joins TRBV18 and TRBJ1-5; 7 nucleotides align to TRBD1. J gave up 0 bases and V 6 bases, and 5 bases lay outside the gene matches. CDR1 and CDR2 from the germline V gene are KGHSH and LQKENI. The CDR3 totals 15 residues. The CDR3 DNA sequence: TGTGCCAGCTCTGGGACAGCAAATAGCAATCAGCCCCAGCATTTT. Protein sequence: CASSGTANSNQPQHF.

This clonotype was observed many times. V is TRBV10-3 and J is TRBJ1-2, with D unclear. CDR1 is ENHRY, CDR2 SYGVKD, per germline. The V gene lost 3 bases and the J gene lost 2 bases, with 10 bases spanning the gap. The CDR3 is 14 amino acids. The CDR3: CAISEGWENYGYTF. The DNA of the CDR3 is TGTGCCATCAGTGAAGGGTGGGAGAACTATGGCTACACCTTC.

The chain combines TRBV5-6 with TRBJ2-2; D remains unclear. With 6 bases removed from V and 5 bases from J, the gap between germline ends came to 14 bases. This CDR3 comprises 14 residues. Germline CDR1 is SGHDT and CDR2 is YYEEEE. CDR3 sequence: CASTRPGFTGELFF. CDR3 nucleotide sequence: TGTGCCAGCACCCGGCCAGGATTTACCGGGGAGCTGTTTTTT.

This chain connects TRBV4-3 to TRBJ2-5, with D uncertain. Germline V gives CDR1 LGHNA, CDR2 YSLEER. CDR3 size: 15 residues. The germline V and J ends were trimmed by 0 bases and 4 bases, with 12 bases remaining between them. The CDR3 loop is CASSQDRAPGETQYF. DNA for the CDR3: TGCGCCAGCAGCCAAGATCGAGCCCCGGGAGAGACCCAGTACTTC.

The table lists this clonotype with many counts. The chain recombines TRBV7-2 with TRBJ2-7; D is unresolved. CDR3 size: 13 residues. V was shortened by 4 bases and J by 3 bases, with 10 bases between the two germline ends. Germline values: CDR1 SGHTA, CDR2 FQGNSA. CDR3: CASSYLDDYEQYF. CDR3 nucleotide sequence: TGTGCCAGCAGCTATTTGGACGACTACGAGCAGTACTTC.

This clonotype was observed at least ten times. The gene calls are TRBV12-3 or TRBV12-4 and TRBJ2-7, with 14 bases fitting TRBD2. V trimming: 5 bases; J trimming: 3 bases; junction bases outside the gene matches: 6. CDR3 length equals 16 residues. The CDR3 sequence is CASSVGTSGSIYEQYF. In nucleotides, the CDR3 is TGTGCCAGCAGTGTCGGGACTAGCGGGAGTATCTACGAGCAGTACTTC.

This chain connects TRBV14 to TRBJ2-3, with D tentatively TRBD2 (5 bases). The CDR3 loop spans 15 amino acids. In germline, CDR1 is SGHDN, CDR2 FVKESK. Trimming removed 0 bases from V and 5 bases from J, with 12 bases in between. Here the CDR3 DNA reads TGTGCCAGCAGCCAAGATCCCGGACTTTTAGATACGCAGTATTTT. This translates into CASSQDPGLLDTQYF.

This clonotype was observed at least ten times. For the CDR3, the DNA is TGTGCCAGCAATCCGGGACTAGGTTCCTACGAGCAGTACTTC. Its protein is CASNPGLGSYEQYF. The gene calls are TRBV2 and TRBJ2-7, with 8 bases identical to TRBD2. V was clipped by 7 bases and J by 1 base; unmatched bases: 6. Germline V gene data show CDR1 as SNHLY and CDR2 as FYNNEI. The CDR3 runs to 14 residues.

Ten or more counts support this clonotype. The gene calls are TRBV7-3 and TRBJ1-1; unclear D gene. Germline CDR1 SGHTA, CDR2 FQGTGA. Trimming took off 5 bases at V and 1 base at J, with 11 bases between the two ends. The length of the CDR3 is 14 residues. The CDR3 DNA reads TGTGCCAGCAGCCCCAGTCGGGAGAACACTGAAGCTTTCTTT. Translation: CASSPSRENTEAFF.

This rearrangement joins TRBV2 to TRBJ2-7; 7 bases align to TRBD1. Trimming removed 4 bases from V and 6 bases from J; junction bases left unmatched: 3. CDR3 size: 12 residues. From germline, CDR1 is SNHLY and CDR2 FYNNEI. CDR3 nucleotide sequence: TGTGCCAGCAGTGGGGACAGCCGCGAGCAGTACTTC. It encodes CASSGDSREQYF.

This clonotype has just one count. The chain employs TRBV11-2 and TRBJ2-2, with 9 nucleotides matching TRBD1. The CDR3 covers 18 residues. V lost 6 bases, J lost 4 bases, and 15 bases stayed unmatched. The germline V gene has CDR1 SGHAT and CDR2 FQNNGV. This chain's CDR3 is CASRTTGGLVRSTGELFF. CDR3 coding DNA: TGTGCCAGCAGAACAACAGGGGGCTTGGTTCGGAGCACCGGGGAGCTGTTTTTT.

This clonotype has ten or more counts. CDR3 nucleotides: TGTGCCAGCAGCCAAGGGCAGGGTGGGACTGAAGCTTTCTTT. It translates to CASSQGQGGTEAFF. This chain joins TRBV14 and TRBJ1-1, with D perhaps TRBD1 (5 bases). Germline assignment: CDR1 SGHDN and CDR2 FVKESK. V was cut by 1 base and J by 5 bases, with 11 bases left in between. The CDR3 has 14 amino acids.

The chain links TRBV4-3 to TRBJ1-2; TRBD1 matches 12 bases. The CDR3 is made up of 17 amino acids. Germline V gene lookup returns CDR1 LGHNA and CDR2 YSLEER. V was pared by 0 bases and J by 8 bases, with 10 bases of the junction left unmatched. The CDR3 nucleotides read TGCGCCAGCAGCCAAGACAAGGGGACAGGGGGCCTACTCGGCTACACCTTC. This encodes CASSQDKGTGGLLGYTF.

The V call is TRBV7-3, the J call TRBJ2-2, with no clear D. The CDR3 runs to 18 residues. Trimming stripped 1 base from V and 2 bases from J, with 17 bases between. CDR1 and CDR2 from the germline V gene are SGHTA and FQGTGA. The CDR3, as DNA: TGTGCCAGCAGCTTAAAAGGTTTTGAGACACTTAACACCGGGGAGCTGTTTTTT. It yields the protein CASSLKGFETLNTGELFF.

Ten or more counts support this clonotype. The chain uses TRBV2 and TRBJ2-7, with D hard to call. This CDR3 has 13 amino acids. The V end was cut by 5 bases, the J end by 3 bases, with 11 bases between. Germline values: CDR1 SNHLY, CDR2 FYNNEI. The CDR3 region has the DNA TGTGCCAGCAGTCTAACAAAATACTACGAGCAGTACTTC. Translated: CASSLTKYYEQYF.

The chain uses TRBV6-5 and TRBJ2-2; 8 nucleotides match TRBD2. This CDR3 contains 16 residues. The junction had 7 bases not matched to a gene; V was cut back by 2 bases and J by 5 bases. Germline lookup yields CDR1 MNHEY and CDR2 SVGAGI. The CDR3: CASSYGSGSLTGELFF. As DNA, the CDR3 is TGTGCCAGCAGTTACGGGAGCGGGAGTCTAACCGGGGAGCTGTTTTTT.

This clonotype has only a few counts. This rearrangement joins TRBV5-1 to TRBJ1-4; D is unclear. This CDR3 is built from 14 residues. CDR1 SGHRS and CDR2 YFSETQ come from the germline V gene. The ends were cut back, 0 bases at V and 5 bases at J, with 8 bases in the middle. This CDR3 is CASSLGDLNEKLFF. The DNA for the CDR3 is TGCGCCAGCAGCTTGGGAGACCTAAATGAAAAACTGTTTTTT. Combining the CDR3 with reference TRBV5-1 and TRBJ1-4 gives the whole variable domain KAGVTQTPRYLIKTRGQQVTLSCSPISGHRSVSWYQQTPGQGLQFLFEYFSETQRNKGNFPGRFSGRQFSNSRSEMNVSTLELGDSALYLCASSLGDLNEKLFFGSGTQLSVL.

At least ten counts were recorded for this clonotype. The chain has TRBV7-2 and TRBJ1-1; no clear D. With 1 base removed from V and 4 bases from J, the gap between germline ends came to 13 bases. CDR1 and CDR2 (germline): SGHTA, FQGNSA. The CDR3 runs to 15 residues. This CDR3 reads CASSLGALMSTEAFF. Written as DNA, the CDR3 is TGTGCCAGCAGCTTAGGGGCTTTGATGAGCACTGAAGCTTTCTTT.

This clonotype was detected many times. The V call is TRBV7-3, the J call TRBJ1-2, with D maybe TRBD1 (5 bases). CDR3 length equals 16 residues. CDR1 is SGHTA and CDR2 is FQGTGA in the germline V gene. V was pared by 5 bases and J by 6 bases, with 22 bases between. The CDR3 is CASSPSGTATWDGYTF. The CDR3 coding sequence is TGTGCCAGCAGCCCTAGCGGGACTGCTACGTGGGATGGCTACACCTTC.

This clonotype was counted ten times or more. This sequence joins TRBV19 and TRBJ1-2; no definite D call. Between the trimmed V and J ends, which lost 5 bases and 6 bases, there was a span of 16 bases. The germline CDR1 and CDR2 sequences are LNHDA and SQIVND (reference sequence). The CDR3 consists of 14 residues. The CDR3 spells CASSRGQLRDGYTF. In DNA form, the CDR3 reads TGTGCCAGTAGTCGTGGCCAGCTCCGCGATGGCTACACCTTC.

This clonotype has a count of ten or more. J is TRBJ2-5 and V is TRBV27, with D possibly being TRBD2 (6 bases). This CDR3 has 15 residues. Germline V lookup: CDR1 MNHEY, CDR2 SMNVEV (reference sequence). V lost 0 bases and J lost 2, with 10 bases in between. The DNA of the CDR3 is TGTGCCAGCAGTTTATCCGGGAGTCGACAAGAGACCCAGTACTTC. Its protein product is CASSLSGSRQETQYF.

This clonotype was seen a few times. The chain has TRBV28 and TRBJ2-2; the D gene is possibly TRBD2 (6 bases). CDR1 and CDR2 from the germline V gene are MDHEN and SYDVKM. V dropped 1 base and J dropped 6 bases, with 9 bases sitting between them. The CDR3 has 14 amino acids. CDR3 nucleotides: TGTGCCAGCAGTTTATCGACTAGGGCCGGGGAGCTGTTTTTT. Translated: CASSLSTRAGELFF.